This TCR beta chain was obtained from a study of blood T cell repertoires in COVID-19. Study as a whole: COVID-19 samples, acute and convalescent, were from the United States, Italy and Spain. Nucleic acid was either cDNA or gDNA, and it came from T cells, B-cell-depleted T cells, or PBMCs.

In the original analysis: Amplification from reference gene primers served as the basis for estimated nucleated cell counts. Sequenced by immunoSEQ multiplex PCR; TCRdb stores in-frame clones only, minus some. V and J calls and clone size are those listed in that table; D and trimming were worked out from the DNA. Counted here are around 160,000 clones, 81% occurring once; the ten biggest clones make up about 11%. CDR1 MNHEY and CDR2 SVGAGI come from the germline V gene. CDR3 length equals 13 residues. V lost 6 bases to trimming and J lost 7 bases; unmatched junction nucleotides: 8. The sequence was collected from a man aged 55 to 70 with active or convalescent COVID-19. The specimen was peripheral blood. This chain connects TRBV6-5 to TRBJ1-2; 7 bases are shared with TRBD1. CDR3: CASRKTGMSGYTF. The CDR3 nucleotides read TGTGCCAGCAGGAAGACAGGGATGAGTGGCTACACCTTC.